Listed here are 14 T cell receptor beta chains from one sample, sequenced in a study of vaccination and CD4 T cells after COVID-19. As for treatment: approximately nine-day PBMC culture with coronavirus spike peptide pools or control peptides (ViraFEST assay). Once obtained from cultured CD4+ T cells, the DNA was sequenced using the Oncomine TCR Beta short-read assay. One entry per CDR3 protein, called by TCRdb with MiXCR from the PCR reads. The sample contains approximately 19,000 distinct CDR3 sequences, about 39% of which appear only once. These receptors' targets are unknown. The input for sequencing was CD4+ T cells from blood, cultured in vitro, taken after SARS-CoV-2 vaccination. The receptors here all came from a human donor who had recovered from COVID-19.

As DNA, the CDR3 is TGTGCCAGCAGTTACACAGGGGTCGGCCAGCCCCAGCATTTT. Translation: CASSYTGVGQPQHF. V is TRBV6-2 or TRBV6-3 and J is TRBJ1-5, with 7 positions matching TRBD1. Germline loops: CDR1 MNHEY, CDR2 SVGEGT. The V and J ends lost 2 bases and 7 bases, in that order; junction bases with no gene match: 5. This CDR3 region has 14 residues.

This rearrangement joins TRBV5-4 to TRBJ2-1; TRBD2 matches at 9 bases. The CDR3 is made up of 13 amino acids. After removal of 3 bases from V and 15 bases from J, the junction contained 10 bases not matched to a gene. Germline V gene data show CDR1 as SGHNT and CDR2 as YYREEE (reference sequence). This CDR3 is CASSSAGGPLAFF. The CDR3 DNA reads as TGTGCCAGCAGCTCGGCGGGGGGGCCTCTAGCGTTCTTC.

This clonotype has more than one count but fewer than ten. The CDR3 reads CASSLAPGTGPNSPLHF. CDR3 nucleotides: TGTGCCAGCAGCTTAGCCCCCGGGACAGGGCCGAATTCACCCCTCCACTTT. V usage is TRBV7-6 and J usage is TRBJ1-6; the match to TRBD1 covers 9 bases. The CDR3 totals 17 residues. Germline CDR1 is SGHVS and CDR2 is FNYEAQ. The J segment lost 7 bases and the V segment lost 0 bases, leaving 7 bases of the junction unmatched. Full variable domain (rest looked up from reference TRBV7-6 and TRBJ1-6): GAGVSQSPRYKVTKRGQDVALRCDPISGHVSLYWYRQALGQGPEFLTYFNYEAQQDKSGLPNDRFSAERPEGSISTLTIQRTEQRDSAMYRCASSLAPGTGPNSPLHFGNGTRLTVT.

This clonotype has more than one count but fewer than ten. The chain is built from TRBV19 and TRBJ1-5; maybe TRBD1 (5 bases). Germline CDR1 and CDR2: LNHDA and SQIVND (reference sequence). The CDR3 consists of 14 residues. The V end was cut by 1 base, the J end by 11 bases, with 15 bases between. The CDR3 nucleotides read TGTGCCAGTAGTATAGGGCAGGGTATATCAGCCCAGCATTTT. Its protein is CASSIGQGISAQHF. Complete variable domain (other parts from reference TRBV19 and TRBJ1-5): DGGITQSPKYLFRKEGQNVTLSCEQNLNHDAMYWYRQDPGQGLRLIYYSQIVNDFQKGDIAEGYSVSREKKESFPLTVTSAQKNPTAFYLCASSIGQGISAQHFGDGTRLSIL.

V usage is TRBV20-1 and J usage is TRBJ1-3; TRBD1 might be the D (6 bases). The CDR3 covers 15 residues. Trimming removed 6 bases from V and 0 bases from J, with 15 bases in between. Per germline, CDR1 DFQATT and CDR2 SNEGSKA (reference sequence). The CDR3 bases are TGCAGTGCCGGGGGCAGGGGAGGCTCTGGAAACACCATATATTTT. Amino acids: CSAGGRGGSGNTIYF.

V and J are TRBV15 and TRBJ2-2; D tentatively fits TRBD1 or TRBD2 (6 bases each). V shed 5 bases and J shed 4 bases, with 11 bases lying between them. CDR3 length: 14 amino acids. Germline V gene data show CDR1 as LNHNV and CDR2 as YYDKDF (reference sequence). CDR3 loop: CATSLGGSTGELFF. CDR3 in DNA: TGTGCCACCAGCTTAGGGGGGAGCACCGGGGAGCTGTTTTTT.

The gene calls are TRBV5-5 and TRBJ2-1, with D uncertain. Trimming removed 0 bases from V and 2 bases from J, with 12 bases in between. Per the germline V gene, CDR1 is SGHKS and CDR2 is YYEKEE (reference sequence). The length of the CDR3 is 16 residues. CDR3 region: CASSLEGRATYNEQFF. The CDR3 DNA follows: TGTGCCAGCAGCTTGGAAGGCCGGGCCACCTACAATGAGCAGTTCTTC.

This clonotype appeared a few times. The chain links TRBV6-1 to TRBJ1-1, with a tentative D call TRBD1 (6 bases). The CDR3 is 13 residues long. Trimming left V 5 bases short and J 3 bases short, with 10 bases between. Germline CDR1 is MNHNS and CDR2 is SASEGT. The CDR3 sequence is CASSKDRYTEAFF. The DNA of the CDR3 is TGTGCCAGCAGTAAAGACAGGTACACTGAAGCTTTCTTT.

The chain uses TRBV10-3 and TRBJ2-7; D ambiguous. Germline V gives CDR1 ENHRY, CDR2 SYGVKD. CDR3 length equals 15 residues. V lost 2 bases to trimming and J lost 5 bases, with 16 bases between them. CDR3 sequence: CAISERQSPTNEQYF. The CDR3 DNA sequence: TGTGCCATCAGTGAGCGGCAGTCCCCCACGAACGAGCAGTACTTC.

The chain uses TRBV7-2 and TRBJ2-1, with 8 bases matching TRBD1. CDR1 is SGHTA and CDR2 is FQGNSA in the germline V gene. Trimming removed 5 bases from V and 3 bases from J; junction bases left unmatched: 3. The CDR3 runs to 14 residues. The CDR3 reads CASSQGQVYNEQFF. The CDR3 DNA reads as TGTGCCAGCAGCCAGGGACAGGTCTACAATGAGCAGTTCTTC.

This clonotype appeared a few times. This chain links TRBV6-1 with TRBJ1-5; TRBD1 might be the D (6 bases). Germline V gene sequence: CDR1 MNHNS, CDR2 SASEGT. V lost 5 bases to trimming and J lost 7 bases, with 18 bases between them. CDR3 length equals 15 residues. DNA of the CDR3: TGTGCCAGCAGTCGGCGGGGGGGGCGCGGGCAGCCCCAGCATTTT. Its translation is CASSRRGGRGQPQHF.

The chain couples TRBV4-3 to TRBJ2-5, with D perhaps TRBD1 (5 bases). The CDR3 consists of 15 residues. Germline values: CDR1 LGHNA, CDR2 YSLEER. Trimming cost V 0 bases and J 1 base, with 9 bases left between them. In DNA, the CDR3 is TGCGCCAGCAGCCAAGATCGGCAGGGCCAAGAGACCCAGTACTTC. This sequence encodes CASSQDRQGQETQYF.

Only a few counts were recorded for this clonotype. The V call is TRBV19, the J call TRBJ1-5; no firm D call. From germline, CDR1 is LNHDA and CDR2 SQIVND (reference sequence). CDR3 length: 13 residues. V lost 4 bases and J lost 2, with 6 bases in between. The CDR3 reads CASSRDRNQPQHF. As DNA, the CDR3 is TGTGCCAGTAGTAGGGATCGCAATCAGCCCCAGCATTTT.

This clonotype was picked up a small number of times. V is TRBV20-1 and J is TRBJ2-5, with TRBD1 matching 11 bases. This CDR3 is built from 13 residues. CDR1 and CDR2 (germline): DFQATT, SNEGSKA (reference sequence). The V gene end was trimmed by 6 bases and the J gene end by 5 bases; junction bases not matched to a gene: 5. The CDR3 is CSARTGGEETQYF. The CDR3 nucleotides are TGCAGTGCAAGGACAGGGGGCGAGGAGACCCAGTACTTC.